The entry that follows covers one T cell receptor (beta chain) sequence. Its target is unknown. With 60 Vbeta and 13 Jbeta primers, the PCR was carried out. Here immunoSEQ multiplex PCR was the method, and the copy in TCRdb shows in-frame clones only, minus some. The sample has more than 150,000 clones; around 81% are singletons. These data belong to a study of cytomegalovirus exposure and HLA in healthy donors. Background on the study: Counted in an early data release were about 86 million unique TCRs from HLA-typed donors.

Trimming cost V 4 bases and J 0 bases; bases outside gene matches: 6. This CDR3 is built from 17 residues. CDR1 and CDR2 from the germline V gene are SGHRS and YFSETQ. Every donor was a healthy person donating bone marrow. Study conclusions and caveats: For presence/absence analyses, sequencing depth was assumed to be roughly uniform across donors. TCR beta chains numbering about 160 were designated cytomegalovirus-associated.

The receptor's source is a man aged 40-55 years in good health and CMV-seronegative. The specimen was PBMCs. This rearrangement joins TRBV5-1 to TRBJ2-1; TRBD2 aligns across 11 bases. Here the CDR3 DNA reads TGCGCCAGCAGCACGACCGGGACTAGCGGCTCCTACAATGAGCAGTTCTTC. Encoded protein: CASSTTGTSGSYNEQFF.